A selection of T cell receptor beta chains follows, all from one sample in a study of control samples from healthy donors and cancer patients. The assay was immunoSEQ multiplex PCR, and TCRdb's table has in-frame clones only and misses some. The profile shows 120,000 or so clones, about 95% of them singletons. Sequencing was performed on blood. The source of these receptors is a man aged 25 to 40 in good health. Each CDR3 is given with its conserved first and last residue. The D gene is left open where the match is weak. Size tells how often a clone was seen (once, few, many) or the class of an expanded clone, and some rows leave it out.

>.|.|TRBJ1-5|TRBV28
CASSFSRGGAQPQHF
TGTGCCAGCAGTTTCTCCCGTGGAGGGGCTCAGCCCCAGCATTTT
>.|.|TRBJ1-1|TRBV5-1
CASSLLGGLLNNTEAFF
TGCGCCAGCAGCTTGTTGGGAGGGCTCCTGAACAACACTGAAGCTTTCTTT
>.|TRBD2|TRBJ2-3|TRBV10-2
CASTTSGGTSTDTQYF
TGCGCCAGCACAACGAGCGGGGGGACAAGCACAGATACGCAGTATTTT
>.|.|TRBJ2-3|TRBV19
CASSDPPGRGGTDTQYF
TGTGCCAGTAGTGACCCCCCAGGTCGAGGGGGTACAGATACGCAGTATTTT
>.|.|TRBJ2-7|TRBV6-2/TRBV6-3
CASSIRAGYSYEQYF
TGTGCCAGCAGTATACGGGCGGGGTACTCCTACGAGCAGTACTTC
>.|.|TRBJ2-7|TRBV30
CAWIPKTVSYEQYF
TGTGCCTGGATCCCGAAGACGGTATCCTACGAGCAGTACTTC
>.|.|TRBJ1-2|TRBV28
CASSLYQGHGYGYTF
TGTGCCAGCAGTTTATATCAGGGGCATGGCTATGGCTACACCTTC
>.|.|TRBJ2-3|TRBV19
CASSPPGAVAGDF
TGTGCCAGTAGTCCCCCCGGGGCCGTGGCCGGGGATTTT
>.|.|TRBJ2-2|TRBV4-2
CASSQDAGRRTGELFF
TGTGCCAGCAGCCAAGATGCGGGACGGAGAACCGGGGAGCTGTTTTTT
>.|TRBD1|TRBJ2-7|TRBV4-1
CASSHRTGGSYEQYF
TGCGCCAGCAGCCACAGGACAGGGGGCTCCTACGAGCAGTACTTC
>few|TRBD2|TRBJ2-3|TRBV6-4
CASSSAGGTDTQYF
TGTGCCAGCAGTTCGGCGGGGGGCACAGATACGCAGTATTTT
>.|.|TRBJ2-1|TRBV6-2/TRBV6-3
CASSYGGVNNEQFF
TGTGCCAGCAGTTACGGCGGGGTCAACAATGAGCAGTTCTTC
>.|.|TRBJ1-2|TRBV12-3/TRBV12-4
CASSFNGFYGYTF
TGTGCCAGCAGTTTTAACGGGTTCTATGGCTACACCTTC
>.|.|TRBJ1-1|TRBV7-9
CASSLVASREAFF
TGTGCCAGCAGCTTGGTGGCCAGCCGTGAAGCTTTCTTT
>.|TRBD1|TRBJ2-7|TRBV27
CASSLRAGGGYEQYF
TGTGCCAGCAGTTTACGGGCAGGGGGCGGTTACGAGCAGTACTTC
>.|.|TRBJ1-5|TRBV19
CASSIVGDASNQPQHF
TGTGCCAGTAGTATCGTTGGGGACGCCAGCAATCAGCCCCAGCATTTT
>.|TRBD1|TRBJ1-5|TRBV11-3
CASSLGDRAHLRSNQPQHF
TGTGCCAGCAGCTTGGGGGACAGGGCGCATCTCAGAAGCAATCAGCCCCAGCATTTT
>.|.|TRBJ2-2|TRBV7-2
CASSGVPGELFF
TGTGCCAGCAGTGGGGTCCCCGGGGAGCTGTTTTTT
>.|TRBD2|TRBJ2-7|TRBV13
CASSLGGLLAGGPLSRVYEQYF
TGTGCCAGCAGCTTAGGCGGATTACTAGCGGGGGGTCCGCTGTCTCGGGTCTACGAGCAGTACTTC
>.|.|TRBJ1-1|TRBV7-2
CASSLVGQASTEAFF
TGTGCCAGCAGCTTAGTGGGGCAGGCCAGCACTGAAGCTTTCTTT
>.|.|TRBJ2-5|TRBV6-5
CASSTGDLQETQYF
TGTGCCAGCAGCACGGGGGACCTCCAAGAGACCCAGTACTTC
>.|.|TRBJ2-2|TRBV7-2
CASSLGGPSTGELFF
TGTGCCAGCAGCTTAGGGGGCCCGAGCACCGGGGAGCTGTTTTTT
>.|.|TRBJ2-3|TRBV5-1
CASSPRGANTQYF
TGCGCCAGCAGCCCGAGGGGGGCGAATACGCAGTATTTT
>.|.|TRBJ1-2|TRBV4-3
CASSHDLGSYGYTF
TGCGCCAGCAGCCATGATTTGGGGAGCTATGGCTACACCTTC
>once|TRBD1|TRBJ1-2|TRBV7-2
CASSPTDRNGYTF
TGTGCCAGCAGCCCTACGGACAGGAATGGCTACACCTTC
>.|TRBD1|TRBJ2-5|TRBV3-1/TRBV3-2
CASSTGTGTDQETQYF
TGTGCCAGCAGTACCGGGACAGGGACAGACCAAGAGACCCAGTACTTC
>.|.|TRBJ2-7|TRBV14
CASSPTDYEQYF
TGTGCCAGCAGCCCCACAGACTACGAGCAGTACTTC
>.|TRBD1|TRBJ2-5|TRBV5-1
CASSLALGGAETQYF
TGCGCCAGCAGCTTGGCATTAGGGGGCGCTGAGACCCAGTACTTC
>.|.|TRBJ1-1|TRBV19
CASSSFGGAGTEAFF
TGTGCCAGTAGCTCTTTTGGCGGGGCTGGCACTGAAGCTTTCTTT
>.|.|TRBJ2-2|TRBV5-1
CASRPTANTGELFF
TGCGCCAGCAGACCAACAGCGAACACCGGGGAGCTGTTTTTT